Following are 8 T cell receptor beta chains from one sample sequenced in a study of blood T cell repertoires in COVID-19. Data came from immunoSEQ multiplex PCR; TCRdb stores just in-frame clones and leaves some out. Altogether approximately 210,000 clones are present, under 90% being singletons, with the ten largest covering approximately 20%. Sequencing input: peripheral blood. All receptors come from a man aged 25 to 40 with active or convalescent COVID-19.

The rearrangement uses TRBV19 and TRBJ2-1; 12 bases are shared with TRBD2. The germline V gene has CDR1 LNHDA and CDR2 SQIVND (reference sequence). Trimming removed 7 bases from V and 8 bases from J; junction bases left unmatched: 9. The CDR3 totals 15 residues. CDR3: CASNGLAGGQDEQFF. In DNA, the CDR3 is TGTGCCAGTAATGGGCTAGCGGGGGGGCAGGATGAGCAGTTCTTC. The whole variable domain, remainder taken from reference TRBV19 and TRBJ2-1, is DGGITQSPKYLFRKEGQNVTLSCEQNLNHDAMYWYRQDPGQGLRLIYYSQIVNDFQKGDIAEGYSVSREKKESFPLTVTSAQKNPTAFYLCASNGLAGGQDEQFFGPGTRLTVL.

The CDR3 sequence is CASSDSTGDNSPLHF. The CDR3 coding sequence is TGTGCCAGCAGTGACTCGACAGGGGATAATTCACCCCTCCACTTT. The J gene is TRBJ1-6, the V gene TRBV6-4, with 8 positions matching TRBD1. V gave up 0 bases and J gave up 5 bases; unmatched junction bases: 0. This CDR3 has 15 residues. From germline, CDR1 is MRHNA and CDR2 SNTAGT.

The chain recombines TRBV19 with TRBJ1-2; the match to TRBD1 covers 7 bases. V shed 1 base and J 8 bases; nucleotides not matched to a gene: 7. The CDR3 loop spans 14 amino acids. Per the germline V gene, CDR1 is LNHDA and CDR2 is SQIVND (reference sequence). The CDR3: CASSIGQGVGGYTF. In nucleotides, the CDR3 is TGTGCCAGTAGTATAGGACAGGGAGTAGGCGGCTACACCTTC.

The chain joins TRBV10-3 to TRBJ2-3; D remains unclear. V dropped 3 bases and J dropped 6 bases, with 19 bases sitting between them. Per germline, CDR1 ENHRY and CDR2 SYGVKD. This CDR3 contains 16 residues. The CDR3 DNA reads TGTGCCATCAGTGATGGAGTCGGCAGCAGAAGGGATACGCAGTATTTT. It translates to CAISDGVGSRRDTQYF.

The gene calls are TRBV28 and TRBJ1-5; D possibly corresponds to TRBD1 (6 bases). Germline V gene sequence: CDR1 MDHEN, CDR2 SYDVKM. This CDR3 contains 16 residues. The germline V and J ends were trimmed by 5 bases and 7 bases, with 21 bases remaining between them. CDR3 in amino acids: CASSPPRAGVGQPQHF. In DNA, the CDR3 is TGTGCCAGCAGTCCCCCGAGGGCAGGGGTTGGGCAGCCCCAGCATTTT.

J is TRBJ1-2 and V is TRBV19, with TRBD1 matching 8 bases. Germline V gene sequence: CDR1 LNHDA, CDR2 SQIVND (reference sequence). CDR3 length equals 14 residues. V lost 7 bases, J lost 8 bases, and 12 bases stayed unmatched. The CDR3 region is CASKTTGVIGGYTF. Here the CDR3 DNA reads TGTGCCAGTAAAACGACAGGGGTAATAGGAGGCTACACCTTC.

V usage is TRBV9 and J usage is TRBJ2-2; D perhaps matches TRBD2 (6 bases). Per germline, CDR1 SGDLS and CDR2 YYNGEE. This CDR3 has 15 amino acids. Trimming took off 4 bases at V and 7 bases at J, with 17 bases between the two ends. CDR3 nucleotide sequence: TGTGCCAGCAGCCCCGACCCAACGGGAGTCGGGGAGCTGTTTTTT. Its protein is CASSPDPTGVGELFF.

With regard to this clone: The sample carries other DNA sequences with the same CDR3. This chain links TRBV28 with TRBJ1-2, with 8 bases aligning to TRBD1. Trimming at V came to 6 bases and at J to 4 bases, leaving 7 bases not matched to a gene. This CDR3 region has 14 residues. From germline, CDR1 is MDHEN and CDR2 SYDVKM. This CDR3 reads CASSLQGAAYGYTF. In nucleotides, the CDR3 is TGTGCCAGCAGCCTCCAGGGGGCAGCCTATGGCTACACCTTC.